This TCR beta chain was obtained from a study of radiation and T cells in renal cell carcinoma. The trim removed 5 bases at V and 7 bases at J, leaving 14 bases unmatched. The CDR3 sequence is 15 residues long. Germline V lookup: CDR1 SGHRS, CDR2 YFSETQ. Findings of the study overall: In blood, top tumor clones expanded by 2 weeks, shrinking by 4.

The assay was immunoSEQ multiplex PCR, and TCRdb's table has in-frame clones only and misses some. The sample records approximately 150,000 clones, 86% being singletons. There are a few counts of this clone. Its antigen remains unidentified. Noted time point: blood 4 weeks post-SBRT, at nephrectomy. Treatment denoted: 15 Gy SBRT to primary tumor, nephrectomy 4 weeks later. The tumor was a clear cell renal cell carcinoma. The source material was blood, sampled from a patient whose treatment included radiotherapy and nephrectomy. The clonotype comes from a woman between 45 and 65 years old with renal cell carcinoma. V gene TRBV5-1 combines with J gene TRBJ2-7; 8 nucleotides line up with TRBD2. In nucleotides, the CDR3 is TGCGCCAGCAGGGAGCCTAGCGGGTCCTACGGGGAGCAGTACTTC. Translated: CASREPSGSYGEQYF.